This T cell receptor beta chain originates from a study of blood T cell repertoires in COVID-19. Measured with immunoSEQ multiplex PCR; TCRdb has only the in-frame clones, and not every one. Among 300,000 to 400,000 clones listed, around 90% were seen once. Germline assignment: CDR1 SGHTA and CDR2 FQGNSA. The J segment lost 1 base and the V segment lost 0 bases, leaving 8 bases of the junction unmatched. The CDR3 runs 18 residues. The sequenced sample consisted of peripheral blood. The V and J genes are TRBV7-2 and TRBJ2-1, with TRBD1 matching 8 bases. The source is a woman in her 30s with COVID-19, enrolled during active disease. This CDR3 reads CASSLAGLGQVSYNEQFF. The CDR3 DNA follows: TGTGCCAGCAGCTTAGCGGGGTTGGGACAGGTATCCTACAATGAGCAGTTCTTC.